Listed below are T cell receptor beta chains from one sample, sequenced in a study of T cells in Graves' hyperthyroidism and ophthalmopathy. TCRdb re-called the multiplex PCR reads through MiXCR, storing one row per CDR3 protein. The repertoire holds roughly 400,000 distinct CDR3 sequences, with just under 25% as singletons. The sample consisted of blood. The receptor source for this set is a man in his forties or fifties with Graves' hyperthyroidism. The CDR3 runs from the conserved cysteine through the conserved F or W. A D gene is named only where the DNA matches it firmly. Clone size is shown for a subset of rows, as once, few, many or a class of expanded clone.

d_gene,abundance,j_gene,v_gene,CDR3nt,CDR3aa
-,many,TRBJ1-1,TRBV11-3,TGTGCCAGCAGCTTAGATGGGGCAGAAGCTTTCTTT,CASSLDGAEAFF
TRBD2,many,TRBJ2-3,TRBV29-1,TGCAGCGTTGAATGGCGGGAGATTGTGACAGATACGCAGTATTTT,CSVEWREIVTDTQYF
-,many,TRBJ1-1,TRBV28,TGTGCCAGCCGTCTAATTCAGGTGAACACTGAAGCTTTCTTT,CASRLIQVNTEAFF
-,few,TRBJ2-7,TRBV18,TGTGCCAGCTCACCGGTGAGAGGGGCCCACGAGCAGTACTTC,CASSPVRGAHEQYF
TRBD1,-,TRBJ2-7,TRBV20-1,TGCAGTGCTAGCAACCCCGAGACAGGGTTGGGGTACGAGCAGTACTTC,CSASNPETGLGYEQYF
-,few,TRBJ2-1,TRBV15,TGTGCCACCAGCAGACCCCGGGGCGGGACTGGCGATGAGCAGTTCTTC,CATSRPRGGTGDEQFF
-,once,TRBJ2-2,TRBV6-6,TGTGCCAGCAGTTACTCTAGCACGAACACCGGGGAGCTGTTTTTT,CASSYSSTNTGELFF
-,few,TRBJ2-2,TRBV6-1,TGTGCCAGCAGGCTACGGGCCGGGGAGCTGTTTTTT,CASRLRAGELFF
-,-,TRBJ2-1,TRBV4-2,TGTGCCAGCAGCCAAGGACGAAACAATGAGCAGTTCTTC,CASSQGRNNEQFF
TRBD1,few,TRBJ1-6,TRBV27,TGTGCCAGCAGCCGGAAATGGACAGGGGAAAATTCACCCCTCCACTTT,CASSRKWTGENSPLHF
-,-,TRBJ1-5,TRBV19,TGTGCCAGTAGAAAACAAGGGAACGATCAGCCCCAGCATTTT,CASRKQGNDQPQHF
-,-,TRBJ2-2,TRBV12-3/TRBV12-4,TGTGCCAGCAGTGAGTTCGGGGAGCTGTTTTTT,CASSEFGELFF
TRBD1,-,TRBJ2-2,TRBV20-1,TGCAGTGCTAGAGATCCCGGACAGGGAGCCGGGGAGCTGTTTTTT,CSARDPGQGAGELFF
-,-,TRBJ2-3,TRBV12-3/TRBV12-4,TGTGCCAGCAGCCAAAGCGGAACCACAGATACGCAGTATTTT,CASSQSGTTDTQYF
TRBD1,-,TRBJ1-1,TRBV20-1,TGCAGTGCTACAGGACAGGGGCTGAACACTGAAGCTTTCTTT,CSATGQGLNTEAFF
-,many,TRBJ2-3,TRBV18,TGTGCCAGCTCACCGAGACAGAGCACAGATACGCAGTATTTT,CASSPRQSTDTQYF
-,-,TRBJ1-1,TRBV5-1,TGCGCCAGCAAAAAGGAGGGGCCGAACACTGAAGCTTTCTTT,CASKKEGPNTEAFF
TRBD2,-,TRBJ2-3,TRBV20-1,TGCAGTGCTAGAGTTAGCGGGAGGACCTCGGTAGATACGCAGTATTTT,CSARVSGRTSVDTQYF
TRBD1,few,TRBJ2-5,TRBV5-6,TGTGCCAGCAGCCCGGACAGGGTTAGGGAGACCCAGTACTTC,CASSPDRVRETQYF
TRBD2,-,TRBJ2-7,TRBV20-1,TGCAGTGCTAGTCAACTAGCGGGAGCCGAGCAGTACTTC,CSASQLAGAEQYF
TRBD1,-,TRBJ1-2,TRBV25-1,TGTGCCAGCATTCCGGCAGGGGGCGATGGCTACACCTTC,CASIPAGGDGYTF
TRBD1,-,TRBJ1-2,TRBV24-1,TGTGCCACCAGTGATACGGGACAGGGAACCGCTCCCTATGGCTACACCTTC,CATSDTGQGTAPYGYTF
TRBD2,-,TRBJ2-1,TRBV7-3,TGTGCCAGCAGCTTCCCACGGACTAGCGGGAAATACAATGAGCAGTTCTTC,CASSFPRTSGKYNEQFF
-,-,TRBJ2-7,TRBV24-1,TGTGCCACCAGTGACCCTACAGGGTACGAGCAGTACTTC,CATSDPTGYEQYF
TRBD2,-,TRBJ2-1,TRBV20-1,TGCAGTGCTAACCTACTAGCGGGGTCCTACAATGAGCAGTTCTTC,CSANLLAGSYNEQFF
TRBD1,many,TRBJ2-7,TRBV28,TGTGCCAGTAACTTACCGGGACAGGACTACGAGCAGTACTTC,CASNLPGQDYEQYF
-,few,TRBJ2-2,TRBV5-1,TGCGCCAGCAGCCAGGGGACGGGGGAGACCGGGGAGCTGTTTTTT,CASSQGTGETGELFF
TRBD2,-,TRBJ2-7,TRBV12-3/TRBV12-4,TGTGCCGGCAGTCTTCGGACTAGCGGCTACGAGCAGTACTTC,CAGSLRTSGYEQYF
-,many,TRBJ2-3,TRBV2,TGTGCCAGCCTAAAGGAGTTAACAGATACGCAGTATTTT,CASLKELTDTQYF
-,-,TRBJ2-5,TRBV20-1,TGCAGTGCCCGCGGGCCCAGGACCTGGCAAGAGACCCAGTACTTC,CSARGPRTWQETQYF
TRBD2,few,TRBJ2-4,TRBV29-1,TGCAGCGTTGCGGGTGGGGGGGACATTCAGTACTTC,CSVAGGGDIQYF
-,many,TRBJ2-7,TRBV6-1,TGTGCCTGCAGGGGTGGGAATTCGGACGAGCAGTACTTC,CACRGGNSDEQYF
-,few,TRBJ1-3,TRBV2,TGTGCCAGCAGTGAGGATCAGGGAAACACCATATATTTT,CASSEDQGNTIYF
TRBD2,many,TRBJ2-7,TRBV3-1,TGTGCCAGCAGCCAAGAGAGCGGGAACTACGAGCAGTACTTC,CASSQESGNYEQYF
TRBD1,many,TRBJ2-5,TRBV11-2,TGTGCCAGCAGTCCGGACAGGGCCTTAGGAGAGACCCAGTACTTC,CASSPDRALGETQYF
-,few,TRBJ2-1,TRBV7-3,TGTGCCAGCAGCTTCGGGGGTACTGGTGAGCAGTTCTTC,CASSFGGTGEQFF
-,-,TRBJ2-2,TRBV2,TGTGCCAGCAGTGACGAGTTTGGCGGGGAGCTGTTTTTT,CASSDEFGGELFF
TRBD2,few,TRBJ2-1,TRBV20-1,TGCAGTGCTACCGGCGGGTGGGAGGGCCGTAGCTCCTACAATGAGCAGTTCTTC,CSATGGWEGRSSYNEQFF
TRBD2,-,TRBJ2-7,TRBV19,TGTGCCAGTAGTATATCCGGGACTAGCGGGATTTCGTCCTACGAGCAGTACTTC,CASSISGTSGISSYEQYF
-,-,TRBJ2-7,TRBV10-1,TGCGCCAGCAGTGATGGCCTAGCCGTCCACGAGCAGTACTTC,CASSDGLAVHEQYF
-,many,TRBJ2-1,TRBV24-1,TGTGCCACCAGTGACCCCAACCGGGTCAATGAGCAGTTCTTC,CATSDPNRVNEQFF
-,few,TRBJ2-1,TRBV27,TGTGCCAGCACGGGGACGGACTACAATGAGCAGTTCTTC,CASTGTDYNEQFF
TRBD1,-,TRBJ2-5,TRBV12-3/TRBV12-4,TGTGCCAGCAGTGCCCGGGACAGGATACAAGAGACCCAGTACTTC,CASSARDRIQETQYF
TRBD2,-,TRBJ2-5,TRBV20-1,TGCAGTGCTAGTCCGGGGAGGGCCAACAAGAGACCCGGAGAGACCCAGTACTTC,CSASPGRANKRPGETQYF
TRBD2,few,TRBJ2-3,TRBV13,TGTGCCAGCAGCTTATGGCTAGCGGGAGGGCGGAGCACAGATACGCAGTATTTT,CASSLWLAGGRSTDTQYF